This is a list of T cell receptor beta chains from one sample in a study of T cell responses to AZD1222 COVID-19 vaccine. The assay was immunoSEQ multiplex PCR, and TCRdb's table has in-frame clones only and misses some. The data contain roughly 100,000 clones, about 80% of them seen just once; the ten biggest clones take up 4.5% to 6%. Sequenced material: peripheral blood, taken on day 0 of AZD1222 vaccination. These receptors were collected from an adult in good health. Both conserved end residues are part of each CDR3. The D gene is left open where the match is weak. Rows give clone size only sometimes, using once, few, many, or a class for an expanded clone.

abundance: .; j_gene: TRBJ1-1; v_gene: TRBV7-9; d_gene: .; CDR3nt: TGTGCCAGCAGCTTAGCCCAGGGGATGAACACTGAAGCTTTCTTT; CDR3aa: CASSLAQGMNTEAFF
abundance: .; j_gene: TRBJ1-1; v_gene: TRBV6-5; d_gene: .; CDR3nt: TGTGCCAGCAGGAGTTGGGGCACTGAAGCTTTCTTT; CDR3aa: CASRSWGTEAFF
abundance: .; j_gene: TRBJ1-2; v_gene: TRBV5-1; d_gene: .; CDR3nt: TGCGCCAGCAGCTTGGGGGCTCAGGGCAGGGGTTCCAGCTATGGCTACACCTTC; CDR3aa: CASSLGAQGRGSSYGYTF
abundance: .; j_gene: TRBJ1-3; v_gene: TRBV12-3/TRBV12-4; d_gene: .; CDR3nt: TGTGCCAGCGATAGAAGGCCTGGAAACACCATATATTTT; CDR3aa: CASDRRPGNTIYF
abundance: .; j_gene: TRBJ2-3; v_gene: TRBV2; d_gene: .; CDR3nt: TGTGCCATCTCCGATACGGATACGCAGTATTTT; CDR3aa: CAISDTDTQYF
abundance: .; j_gene: TRBJ2-1; v_gene: TRBV15; d_gene: .; CDR3nt: TGTGCCACCAGCAGAGATCAAGGGTATTCCTACAATGAGCAGTTCTTC; CDR3aa: CATSRDQGYSYNEQFF
abundance: .; j_gene: TRBJ1-6; v_gene: TRBV4-2; d_gene: .; CDR3nt: TGTGCCAGCAGCCAAGATAAGGGGGATTCACCCCTCCACTTT; CDR3aa: CASSQDKGDSPLHF
abundance: .; j_gene: TRBJ2-7; v_gene: TRBV9; d_gene: .; CDR3nt: TGTGCCAGCAGCGTAGCGAGCTGGGAAGGTAATTTCGAGCAGTACTTC; CDR3aa: CASSVASWEGNFEQYF
abundance: .; j_gene: TRBJ1-1; v_gene: TRBV5-1; d_gene: .; CDR3nt: TGCGCCAGCAGCGTCAGCAACACTGAAGCTTTCTTT; CDR3aa: CASSVSNTEAFF
abundance: .; j_gene: TRBJ1-6; v_gene: TRBV2; d_gene: .; CDR3nt: TGTGCCAGCCCTGTTGAAAAGCAACTGGGGTTTAATTGGTCACCCCTCCACTTT; CDR3aa: CASPVEKQLGFNWSPLHF
abundance: .; j_gene: TRBJ1-2; v_gene: TRBV20-1; d_gene: .; CDR3nt: TGCAGTGCTAGTATGAGGGGGGAAAACTATGGCTACACCTTC; CDR3aa: CSASMRGENYGYTF
abundance: few; j_gene: TRBJ2-3; v_gene: TRBV5-1; d_gene: .; CDR3nt: TGCGCCAGCAGCCCGGGTTCTTTTGGGGGGACCACAGATACGCAGTATTTT; CDR3aa: CASSPGSFGGTTDTQYF
abundance: .; j_gene: TRBJ1-4; v_gene: TRBV5-4; d_gene: .; CDR3nt: TGTGCCAGCAGCGGGGGGGGTTCTGAAAAACTGTTTTTT; CDR3aa: CASSGGGSEKLFF
abundance: .; j_gene: TRBJ1-1; v_gene: TRBV12-3/TRBV12-4; d_gene: .; CDR3nt: TGTGCCAGCAGTTTAGGAGGAGGGAGGGCTTTCTTT; CDR3aa: CASSLGGGRAFF
abundance: .; j_gene: TRBJ1-2; v_gene: TRBV30; d_gene: TRBD1; CDR3nt: TGTGCCTGGAGATTCGGACAGGGGATTTATGGCTACACCTTC; CDR3aa: CAWRFGQGIYGYTF
abundance: .; j_gene: TRBJ1-1; v_gene: TRBV10-3; d_gene: .; CDR3nt: TGTGCCATCAGTGAGACAGGATACACTGAAGCTTTCTTT; CDR3aa: CAISETGYTEAFF
abundance: .; j_gene: TRBJ2-5; v_gene: TRBV12-5; d_gene: .; CDR3nt: TGTGCTAGTGGTTTGCCCTCAGCTACGGAGACCCAGTACTTC; CDR3aa: CASGLPSATETQYF
abundance: .; j_gene: TRBJ1-1; v_gene: TRBV21-1; d_gene: .; CDR3nt: TGTGCCACAAGGGAGATGAACACTGAAGCTTTCTTT; CDR3aa: CATREMNTEAFF
abundance: .; j_gene: TRBJ2-7; v_gene: TRBV4-1; d_gene: .; CDR3nt: TGCGCCAGCAGCCAAGATCACCTGTGGGCTAGCTCCTACGAGCAGTACTTC; CDR3aa: CASSQDHLWASSYEQYF
abundance: .; j_gene: TRBJ2-3; v_gene: TRBV7-9; d_gene: .; CDR3nt: TGTGCCAGCAGCCTAAACCAGGAGAGGCAGTATTTT; CDR3aa: CASSLNQERQYF
abundance: .; j_gene: TRBJ2-7; v_gene: TRBV21-1; d_gene: .; CDR3nt: TGTGCCAGCAGCAAATCGCCGGGGAAAGGATACGAGCAGTACTTC; CDR3aa: CASSKSPGKGYEQYF
abundance: once; j_gene: TRBJ1-1; v_gene: TRBV5-4; d_gene: .; CDR3nt: TGTGCCAGCAGCTTGGGGCAGAGCATGTTGAACACTGAAGCTTTCTTT; CDR3aa: CASSLGQSMLNTEAFF
abundance: .; j_gene: TRBJ2-6; v_gene: TRBV18; d_gene: .; CDR3nt: TGTGCCAGCTCACCGTTAGTAGGGGGGGAGAACGTCCTGACTTTC; CDR3aa: CASSPLVGGENVLTF
abundance: .; j_gene: TRBJ1-5; v_gene: TRBV11-2; d_gene: .; CDR3nt: TGTGCCAGCAGTCCCACAAGAGCTCAGCCCCAGCATTTT; CDR3aa: CASSPTRAQPQHF
abundance: .; j_gene: TRBJ1-2; v_gene: TRBV12-3/TRBV12-4; d_gene: .; CDR3nt: TGTGCCAGCAGAACAGGACACCCCTATGGCTACACCTTC; CDR3aa: CASRTGHPYGYTF
abundance: .; j_gene: TRBJ1-1; v_gene: TRBV19; d_gene: .; CDR3nt: TGTGCCAGTAGTCCCGGGACGCCGAACACTGAAGCTTTCTTT; CDR3aa: CASSPGTPNTEAFF